This T cell receptor (beta chain) was recorded in a study of Ad26.COV2.S vaccination and SARS-CoV-2 variants. Study findings and constraints: Similar non-spike TCR breadth was observed in recipients of vaccine and of placebo. Participants in the vaccine arm had higher spike-specific TCR breadth; placebo recipients had lower.

Treatment meaning: 15 to 20 received Ad26.COV2.S at low or high dose, single or two shots; about five received placebo; per-sample allocation not given. Samples came from day 63 after the first vaccine or placebo injection. Remarks on this clone: Its matching antigen is unknown.

Produced via immunoSEQ multiplex PCR; TCRdb's table is partial and in-frame only. The table includes roughly 700,000 clones, about 89% detected once. This clonotype originated in a person aged 18-60 years who received the Ad26.COV2.S COVID-19 vaccine or a placebo. The source was peripheral blood, collected in a trial of Ad26.COV2.S vaccine versus placebo.

The CDR3 region has the DNA TGTGCCTGGACCCAGAGCGGGGGGTCAGACGAGCAGTACTTC. Translating gives CAWTQSGGSDEQYF. The V and J genes are TRBV30 and TRBJ2-7; 9 nucleotides match TRBD2. There are 14 residues in the CDR3. V lost 4 bases to trimming and J lost 5 bases; unmatched junction nucleotides: 9. Per germline, CDR1 GTSNPN and CDR2 SVGIG (reference sequence). The entire variable domain, with the rest obtained from reference TRBV30 and TRBJ2-7, is as follows: SQTIHQWPATLVQPVGSPLSLECTVEGTSNPNLYWYRQAAGRGLQLLFYSVGIGQISSEVPQNLSASRPQDRQFILSSKKLLLSDSGFYLCAWTQSGGSDEQYFGPGTRLTVT.